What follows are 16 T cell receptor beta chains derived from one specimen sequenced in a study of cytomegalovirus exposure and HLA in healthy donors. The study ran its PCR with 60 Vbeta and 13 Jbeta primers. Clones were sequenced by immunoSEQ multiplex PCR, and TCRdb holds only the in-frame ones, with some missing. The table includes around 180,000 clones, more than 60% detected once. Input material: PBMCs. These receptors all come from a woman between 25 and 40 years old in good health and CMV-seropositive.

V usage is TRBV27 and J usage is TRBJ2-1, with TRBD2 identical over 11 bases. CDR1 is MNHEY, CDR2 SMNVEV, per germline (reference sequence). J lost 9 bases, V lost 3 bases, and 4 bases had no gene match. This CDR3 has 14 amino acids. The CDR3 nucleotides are TGTGCCAGCAGTTTTAGCGGGAGGGCCACTGAGCAGTTCTTC. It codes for CASSFSGRATEQFF.

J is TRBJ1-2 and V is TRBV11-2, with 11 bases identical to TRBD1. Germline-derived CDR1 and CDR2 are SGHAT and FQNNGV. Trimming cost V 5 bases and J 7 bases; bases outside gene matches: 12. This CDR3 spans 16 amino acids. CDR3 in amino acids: CASSEPLRTGGIGYTF. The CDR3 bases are TGTGCCAGCAGCGAACCACTGAGGACAGGGGGCATTGGCTACACCTTC.

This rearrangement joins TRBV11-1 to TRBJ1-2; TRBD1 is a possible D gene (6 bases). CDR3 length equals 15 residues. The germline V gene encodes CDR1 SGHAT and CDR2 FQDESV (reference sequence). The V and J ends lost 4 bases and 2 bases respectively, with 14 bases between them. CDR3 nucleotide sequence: TGTGCCAGCAGCTCCACGGGACAACCAAACTATGGCTACACCTTC. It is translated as CASSSTGQPNYGYTF.

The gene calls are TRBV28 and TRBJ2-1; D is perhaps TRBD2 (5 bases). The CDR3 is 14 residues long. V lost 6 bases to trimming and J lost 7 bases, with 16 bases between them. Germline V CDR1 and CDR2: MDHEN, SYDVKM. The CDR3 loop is CASSSSGVINEQFF. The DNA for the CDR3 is TGTGCCAGCAGCTCAAGCGGCGTGATTAATGAGCAGTTCTTC.

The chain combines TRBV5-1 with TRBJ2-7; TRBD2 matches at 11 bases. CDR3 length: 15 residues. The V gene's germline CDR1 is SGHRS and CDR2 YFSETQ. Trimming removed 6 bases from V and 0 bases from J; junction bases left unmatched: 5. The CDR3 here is CASNPGLADSYEQYF. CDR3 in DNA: TGCGCCAGCAACCCGGGACTAGCGGACTCCTACGAGCAGTACTTC.

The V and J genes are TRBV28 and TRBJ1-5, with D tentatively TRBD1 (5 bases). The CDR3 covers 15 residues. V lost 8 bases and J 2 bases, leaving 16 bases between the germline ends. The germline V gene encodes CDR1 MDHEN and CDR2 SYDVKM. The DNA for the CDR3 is TGTGCCAGCCCCCCTCGGGGGGGAGGCAATCAGCCCCAGCATTTT. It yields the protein CASPPRGGGNQPQHF.

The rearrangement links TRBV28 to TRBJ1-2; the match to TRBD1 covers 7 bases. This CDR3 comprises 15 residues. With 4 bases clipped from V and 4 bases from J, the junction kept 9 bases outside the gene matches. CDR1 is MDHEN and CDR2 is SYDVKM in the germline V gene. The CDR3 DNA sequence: TGTGCCAGCAGTTCTTCCCGACAGGGCCCCTATGGCTACACCTTC. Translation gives CASSSSRQGPYGYTF.

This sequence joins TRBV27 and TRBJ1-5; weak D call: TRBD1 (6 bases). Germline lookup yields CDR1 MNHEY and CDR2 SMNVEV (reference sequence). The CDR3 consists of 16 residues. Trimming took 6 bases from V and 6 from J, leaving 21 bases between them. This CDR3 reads CASRPDSISWSQPQHF. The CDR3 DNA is TGTGCCAGCAGGCCGGACAGTATATCATGGAGTCAGCCCCAGCATTTT.

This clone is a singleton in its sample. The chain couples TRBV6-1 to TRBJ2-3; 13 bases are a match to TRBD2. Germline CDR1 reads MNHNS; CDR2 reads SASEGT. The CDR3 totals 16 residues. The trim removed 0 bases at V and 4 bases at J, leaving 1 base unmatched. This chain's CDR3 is CASSEAGLAGADTQYF. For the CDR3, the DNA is TGTGCCAGCAGTGAAGCCGGACTAGCGGGAGCAGATACGCAGTATTTT.

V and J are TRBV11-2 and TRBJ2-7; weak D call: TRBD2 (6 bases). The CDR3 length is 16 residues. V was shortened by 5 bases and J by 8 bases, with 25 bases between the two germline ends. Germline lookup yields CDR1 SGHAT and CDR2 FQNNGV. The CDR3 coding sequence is TGTGCCAGCAGCGCAGGACAACCGGGAGCAACCCCCAAGCAGTACTTC. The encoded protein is CASSAGQPGATPKQYF. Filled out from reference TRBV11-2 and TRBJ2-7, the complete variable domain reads EAGVAQSPRYKIIEKRQSVAFWCNPISGHATLYWYQQILGQGPKLLIQFQNNGVVDDSQLPKDRFSAERLKGVDSTLKIQPAKLEDSAVYLCASSAGQPGATPKQYFGPGTRLTVT.

This CDR3 is CATSRGQGTEAFF. The CDR3 DNA sequence: TGTGCCACCAGCAGAGGGCAGGGCACTGAAGCTTTCTTT. This rearrangement joins TRBV15 to TRBJ1-1, with a possible D match to TRBD1 (5 bases). The ends were cut back, 1 base at V and 4 bases at J, with 7 bases in the middle. This CDR3 is 13 amino acids long. The germline V gene encodes CDR1 LNHNV and CDR2 YYDKDF (reference sequence).

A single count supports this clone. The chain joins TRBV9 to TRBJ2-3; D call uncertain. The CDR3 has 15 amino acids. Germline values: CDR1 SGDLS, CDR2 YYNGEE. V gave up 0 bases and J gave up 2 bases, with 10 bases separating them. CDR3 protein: CASSVGVQNTDTQYF. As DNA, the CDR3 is TGTGCCAGCAGCGTAGGAGTACAGAACACAGATACGCAGTATTTT. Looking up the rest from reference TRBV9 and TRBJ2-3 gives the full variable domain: DSGVTQTPKHLITATGQRVTLRCSPRSGDLSVYWYQQSLDQGLQFLIQYYNGEERAKGNILERFSAQQFPDLHSELNLSSLELGDSALYFCASSVGVQNTDTQYFGPGTRLTVL.

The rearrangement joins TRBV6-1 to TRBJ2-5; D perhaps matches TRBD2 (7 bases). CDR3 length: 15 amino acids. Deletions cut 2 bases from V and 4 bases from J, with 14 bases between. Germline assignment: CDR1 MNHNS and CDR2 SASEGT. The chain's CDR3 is CASSESARGRETQYF. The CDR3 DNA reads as TGTGCCAGCAGTGAATCGGCGCGGGGGCGAGAGACCCAGTACTTC.

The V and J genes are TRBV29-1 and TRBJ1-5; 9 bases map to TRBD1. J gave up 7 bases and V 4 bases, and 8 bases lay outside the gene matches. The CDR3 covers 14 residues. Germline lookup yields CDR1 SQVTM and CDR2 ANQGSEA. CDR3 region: CSVATGGAPQPQHF. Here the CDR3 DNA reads TGCAGCGTTGCGACAGGGGGTGCTCCGCAGCCCCAGCATTTT. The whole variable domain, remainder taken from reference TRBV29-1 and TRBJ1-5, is SAVISQKPSRDICQRGTSLTIQCQVDSQVTMMFWYRQQPGQSLTLIATANQGSEATYESGFVIDKFPISRPNLTFSTLTVSNMSPEDSSIYLCSVATGGAPQPQHFGDGTRLSIL.

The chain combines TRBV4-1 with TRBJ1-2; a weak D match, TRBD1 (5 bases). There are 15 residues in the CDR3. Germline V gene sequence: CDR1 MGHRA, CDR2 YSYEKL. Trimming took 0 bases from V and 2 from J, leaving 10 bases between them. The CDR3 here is CASSQDGWGNYGYTF. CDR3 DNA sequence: TGCGCCAGCAGCCAAGATGGATGGGGCAACTATGGCTACACCTTC.

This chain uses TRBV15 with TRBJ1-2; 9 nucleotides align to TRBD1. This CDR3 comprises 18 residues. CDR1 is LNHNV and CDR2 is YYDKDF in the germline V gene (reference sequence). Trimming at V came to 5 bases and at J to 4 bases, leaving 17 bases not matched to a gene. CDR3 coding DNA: TGTGCCACCAGCGGAACCGGGACAGGGTTTGGGGCGCTCTATGGCTACACCTTC. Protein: CATSGTGTGFGALYGYTF. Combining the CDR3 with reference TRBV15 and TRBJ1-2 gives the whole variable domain DAMVIQNPRYQVTQFGKPVTLSCSQTLNHNVMYWYQQKSSQAPKLLFHYYDKDFNNEADTPDNFQSRRPNTSFCFLDIRSPGLGDTAMYLCATSGTGTGFGALYGYTFGSGTRLTVV.